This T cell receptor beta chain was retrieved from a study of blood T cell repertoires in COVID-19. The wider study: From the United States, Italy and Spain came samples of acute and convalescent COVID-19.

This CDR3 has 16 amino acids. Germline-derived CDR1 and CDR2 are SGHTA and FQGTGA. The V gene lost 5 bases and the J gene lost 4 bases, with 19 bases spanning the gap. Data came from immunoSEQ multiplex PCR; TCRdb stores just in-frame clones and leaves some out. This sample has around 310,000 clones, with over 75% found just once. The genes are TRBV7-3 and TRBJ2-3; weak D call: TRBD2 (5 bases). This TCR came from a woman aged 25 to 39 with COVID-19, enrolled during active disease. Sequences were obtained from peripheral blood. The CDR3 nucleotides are TGTGCCAGCAGCCGTTTTGAGGGTGTGCGGGCAGATACGCAGTATTTT. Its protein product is CASSRFEGVRADTQYF.